This T cell receptor (beta chain) is drawn from a study of shared clonotypes between healthy human individuals. General observations from the study: Non-shared clonotypes had lower generation probabilities than clonotypes shared by all four sorted-subset donors. The study's rarefaction showed incomplete sorted-subset sequencing despite large depth.

As concerns this clone: Antigen unknown.

The repertoire was sequenced with immunoSEQ multiplex PCR; TCRdb's copy has only in-frame clones and lacks some. The table lists fewer than 3 million clones, 80% to 95% of them singletons. Source material: naive CD4+ T cells from PBMCs. Subset defined: CD45RA+ positively selected. The clonotype originates from a man between 18 and 35 years old in good health. Some clones in this sample may be carry-over from other donors' samples.

The CDR3 DNA sequence: TGTGCCAGTAGTAAGGTCGGACGCTCACTCTCCTACAATGAGCAGTTCTTC. Its translation: CASSKVGRSLSYNEQFF. The gene calls are TRBV19 and TRBJ2-1; D unclear. The CDR3 has 17 residues. Trimming shortened V by 4 bases and J by 0 bases, and 16 bases separated the two germline ends. CDR1 is LNHDA, CDR2 SQIVND, per germline (reference sequence).